Listed below are T cell receptor beta chains from one sample, sequenced in a study of control samples from healthy donors and cancer patients. Here immunoSEQ multiplex PCR was the method, and the copy in TCRdb shows in-frame clones only, minus some. The sample consists of roughly 160,000 clones, approximately 94% of them appearing once. Sample: PBMCs. The receptor source for this set is a man between 60 and 70 years old with colorectal cancer. CDR3s include the opening cysteine and the closing phenylalanine or tryptophan. The D gene is left open where the match is weak. Not every row has a clone size; where given, it reads once, few, many or a size class.

j_call: TRBJ2-5
clone_size: NA
v_call: TRBV5-8
d_call: NA
cdr3_aa: CASSLPGAEETQYF
cdr3_nt: TGTGCCAGCAGCTTACCGGGGGCCGAAGAGACCCAGTACTTC

j_call: TRBJ2-7
clone_size: NA
v_call: TRBV5-1
d_call: TRBD2
cdr3_aa: CASSLTGGSGYEQYF
cdr3_nt: TGCGCCAGCAGCCTCACGGGGGGAAGCGGCTACGAGCAGTACTTC

j_call: TRBJ2-7
clone_size: once
v_call: TRBV29-1
d_call: NA
cdr3_aa: CSVEVPTSYEQYF
cdr3_nt: TGCAGCGTTGAGGTGCCGACTTCTTACGAGCAGTACTTC

j_call: TRBJ1-5
clone_size: NA
v_call: TRBV2
d_call: TRBD1
cdr3_aa: CASSGTGEDQPQHF
cdr3_nt: TGTGCCAGCAGTGGTACAGGGGAAGATCAGCCCCAGCATTTT

j_call: TRBJ1-1
clone_size: NA
v_call: TRBV9
d_call: NA
cdr3_aa: CASSVGPDSAAFF
cdr3_nt: TGTGCCAGCAGCGTAGGGCCCGACAGTGCGGCTTTCTTT

j_call: TRBJ1-1
clone_size: NA
v_call: TRBV10-3
d_call: NA
cdr3_aa: CAISASSTEAFF
cdr3_nt: TGTGCCATCAGTGCGAGTTCCACTGAAGCTTTCTTT

j_call: TRBJ2-2
clone_size: NA
v_call: TRBV6-2/TRBV6-3
d_call: TRBD2
cdr3_aa: CASSRGGSNTGELFF
cdr3_nt: TGTGCCAGCAGCCGCGGGGGATCGAACACCGGGGAGCTGTTTTTT

j_call: TRBJ2-1
clone_size: NA
v_call: TRBV7-2
d_call: TRBD2
cdr3_aa: CASSSETSGGLDEQFF
cdr3_nt: TGTGCCAGCAGCTCAGAAACTAGCGGGGGGCTGGATGAGCAGTTCTTC

j_call: TRBJ2-3
clone_size: NA
v_call: TRBV2
d_call: TRBD2
cdr3_aa: CASSRWGGEFADTQYF
cdr3_nt: TGTGCCAGCAGTCGATGGGGGGGGGAATTTGCAGATACGCAGTATTTT

j_call: TRBJ2-1
clone_size: NA
v_call: TRBV24-1
d_call: TRBD1
cdr3_aa: CATSDLRQGSYNEQFF
cdr3_nt: TGTGCCACCAGTGATCTCCGACAGGGTTCCTACAATGAGCAGTTCTTC

j_call: TRBJ2-1
clone_size: NA
v_call: TRBV5-1
d_call: NA
cdr3_aa: CASSLGGGAVLREQFF
cdr3_nt: TGCGCCAGCAGCTTGGGTGGGGGGGCGGTATTAAGAGAGCAGTTCTTC

j_call: TRBJ2-2
clone_size: NA
v_call: TRBV6-5
d_call: NA
cdr3_aa: CASSWRTTNTGELFF
cdr3_nt: TGTGCCAGCAGTTGGCGCACCACGAACACCGGGGAGCTGTTTTTT

j_call: TRBJ2-7
clone_size: NA
v_call: TRBV18
d_call: NA
cdr3_aa: CASSTGTRYEQYF
cdr3_nt: TGTGCCAGCTCGACCGGGACACGGTACGAGCAGTACTTC

j_call: TRBJ2-1
clone_size: NA
v_call: TRBV9
d_call: NA
cdr3_aa: CASSKGPYNEQFF
cdr3_nt: TGTGCCAGCAGCAAGGGCCCGTACAATGAGCAGTTCTTC

j_call: TRBJ2-7
clone_size: once
v_call: TRBV15
d_call: NA
cdr3_aa: CATSRDSMALEQYF
cdr3_nt: TGTGCCACCAGCAGAGATAGTATGGCTCTAGAGCAGTACTTC

j_call: TRBJ2-1
clone_size: NA
v_call: TRBV3-1/TRBV3-2
d_call: NA
cdr3_aa: CASSHQGTKQFF
cdr3_nt: TGTGCCAGCAGTCATCAGGGTACTAAGCAGTTCTTC

j_call: TRBJ1-1
clone_size: NA
v_call: TRBV3-1/TRBV3-2
d_call: NA
cdr3_aa: CASSLRRGGRTEAFF
cdr3_nt: TGTGCCAGCAGCCTAAGGCGAGGGGGACGTACTGAAGCTTTCTTT

j_call: TRBJ1-1
clone_size: NA
v_call: TRBV4-1
d_call: TRBD1
cdr3_aa: CASSQGGQGGTEAFF
cdr3_nt: TGCGCCAGCAGCCAAGGTGGACAGGGAGGCACTGAAGCTTTCTTT

j_call: TRBJ1-4
clone_size: NA
v_call: TRBV5-4
d_call: TRBD1
cdr3_aa: CASSPNPGQGFEKLFF
cdr3_nt: TGTGCCAGCAGCCCCAACCCGGGACAGGGGTTTGAAAAACTGTTTTTT

j_call: TRBJ2-5
clone_size: NA
v_call: TRBV29-1
d_call: TRBD1
cdr3_aa: CSVDGDRGHQETQYF
cdr3_nt: TGCAGCGTTGATGGGGACAGGGGGCATCAAGAGACCCAGTACTTC

j_call: TRBJ2-1
clone_size: NA
v_call: TRBV6-5
d_call: NA
cdr3_aa: CASSSGAYNEQFF
cdr3_nt: TGTGCCAGCAGTTCAGGGGCCTACAATGAGCAGTTCTTC

j_call: TRBJ2-3
clone_size: NA
v_call: TRBV10-1
d_call: NA
cdr3_aa: CASSESGVSTDTQYF
cdr3_nt: TGCGCCAGCAGTGAATCGGGGGTGAGCACAGATACGCAGTATTTT

j_call: TRBJ1-2
clone_size: NA
v_call: TRBV6-5
d_call: TRBD1
cdr3_aa: CASRDRGRDGYTF
cdr3_nt: TGTGCCAGCAGAGACAGGGGGCGGGATGGCTACACCTTC

j_call: TRBJ2-7
clone_size: NA
v_call: TRBV5-4
d_call: TRBD1
cdr3_aa: CASRGRDRGSEQYF
cdr3_nt: TGTGCCAGCAGGGGCCGGGACAGGGGGTCCGAGCAGTACTTC

j_call: TRBJ2-7
clone_size: NA
v_call: TRBV5-5
d_call: NA
cdr3_aa: CASSLVLGGSKGEQYF
cdr3_nt: TGTGCCAGCAGCTTAGTACTCGGAGGGAGTAAGGGCGAGCAGTACTTC

j_call: TRBJ2-3
clone_size: NA
v_call: TRBV19
d_call: NA
cdr3_aa: CASRGGAPDTQYF
cdr3_nt: TGTGCCTCAAGGGGGGGCGCCCCAGATACGCAGTATTTT

j_call: TRBJ1-2
clone_size: NA
v_call: TRBV2
d_call: TRBD1
cdr3_aa: CASRDLGQGSYTF
cdr3_nt: TGTGCCAGCAGGGATCTTGGACAGGGAAGCTACACCTTC

j_call: TRBJ2-7
clone_size: NA
v_call: TRBV19
d_call: NA
cdr3_aa: CASSVRDGGYEQYF
cdr3_nt: TGTGCCAGTAGCGTTCGGGACGGAGGCTACGAGCAGTACTTC

j_call: TRBJ1-1
clone_size: once
v_call: TRBV9
d_call: NA
cdr3_aa: CASSAREGDTEAFF
cdr3_nt: TGTGCCAGCAGCGCCAGGGAAGGAGACACTGAAGCTTTCTTT

j_call: TRBJ2-1
clone_size: NA
v_call: TRBV7-2
d_call: TRBD2
cdr3_aa: CASSSGLAGGNEQFF
cdr3_nt: TGTGCCAGCAGCTCGGGACTAGCGGGGGGGAATGAGCAGTTCTTC

j_call: TRBJ1-4
clone_size: NA
v_call: TRBV11-2
d_call: TRBD1
cdr3_aa: CASSWDSANEKLFF
cdr3_nt: TGTGCCAGCAGCTGGGACAGCGCGAATGAAAAACTGTTTTTT

j_call: TRBJ1-2
clone_size: NA
v_call: TRBV6-6
d_call: NA
cdr3_aa: CASSYHDKNYGYTF
cdr3_nt: TGTGCCAGCAGTTACCATGACAAGAACTATGGCTACACCTTC

j_call: TRBJ2-5
clone_size: once
v_call: TRBV10-1
d_call: NA
cdr3_aa: CASSSQGSGETQYF
cdr3_nt: TGCGCCAGCAGTTCTCAGGGGTCCGGGGAGACCCAGTACTTC

j_call: TRBJ2-7
clone_size: NA
v_call: TRBV30
d_call: NA
cdr3_aa: CAWVSGISSYEQYF
cdr3_nt: TGTGCCTGGGTTTCAGGGATTAGCTCCTACGAGCAGTACTTC

j_call: TRBJ2-7
clone_size: NA
v_call: TRBV7-2
d_call: NA
cdr3_aa: CASSLGSGVEQYF
cdr3_nt: TGTGCCAGCAGCTTAGGGTCAGGGGTCGAGCAGTACTTC

j_call: TRBJ2-3
clone_size: NA
v_call: TRBV6-2/TRBV6-3
d_call: NA
cdr3_aa: CASSHLTDTQYF
cdr3_nt: TGTGCCAGCAGCCACCTCACAGATACGCAGTATTTT

j_call: TRBJ1-1
clone_size: NA
v_call: TRBV24-1
d_call: TRBD1
cdr3_aa: CATSEQTGGRVNTEAFF
cdr3_nt: TGTGCCACCAGTGAACAAACAGGGGGTAGGGTGAACACTGAAGCTTTCTTT

j_call: TRBJ2-7
clone_size: NA
v_call: TRBV6-5
d_call: TRBD1
cdr3_aa: CASSYGTGNVYEQYF
cdr3_nt: TGTGCCAGCAGTTACGGGACAGGGAATGTCTACGAGCAGTACTTC

j_call: TRBJ2-3
clone_size: once
v_call: TRBV6-6
d_call: TRBD2
cdr3_aa: CASRPSGLDTDTQYF
cdr3_nt: TGTGCCAGCAGACCTAGCGGATTAGACACAGATACGCAGTATTTT

j_call: TRBJ2-3
clone_size: NA
v_call: TRBV6-5
d_call: TRBD2
cdr3_aa: CASTWLSGGTDTQYF
cdr3_nt: TGTGCCAGCACCTGGCTTAGCGGGGGAACAGATACGCAGTATTTT

j_call: TRBJ1-6
clone_size: NA
v_call: TRBV2
d_call: NA
cdr3_aa: CASKLSGSYNSPLHF
cdr3_nt: TGTGCCAGCAAGTTGAGCGGAAGTTATAATTCACCCCTCCACTTT

j_call: TRBJ1-1
clone_size: NA
v_call: TRBV30
d_call: NA
cdr3_aa: CAWSVLATTEAFF
cdr3_nt: TGTGCCTGGAGTGTACTGGCTACCACTGAAGCTTTCTTT

j_call: TRBJ1-2
clone_size: once
v_call: TRBV9
d_call: NA
cdr3_aa: CASSSRTAAGSGHGYTF
cdr3_nt: TGTGCCAGCAGCTCACGGACAGCAGCTGGCTCCGGGCATGGCTACACCTTC

j_call: TRBJ2-1
clone_size: NA
v_call: TRBV18
d_call: NA
cdr3_aa: CASSPSRANEQFF
cdr3_nt: TGTGCCAGCTCACCATCCAGGGCGAATGAGCAGTTCTTC

j_call: TRBJ2-1
clone_size: NA
v_call: TRBV7-2
d_call: TRBD2
cdr3_aa: CASSLASRLAGGRNEQFF
cdr3_nt: TGTGCCAGCAGCTTAGCGTCCCGACTAGCGGGGGGTCGGAATGAGCAGTTCTTC

j_call: TRBJ1-1
clone_size: once
v_call: TRBV11-2
d_call: TRBD1
cdr3_aa: CASSSRTGPDTEAFF
cdr3_nt: TGTGCCAGCAGCTCTCGGACAGGGCCGGACACTGAAGCTTTCTTT

j_call: TRBJ1-1
clone_size: NA
v_call: TRBV28
d_call: NA
cdr3_aa: CASSLWGRNTEAFF
cdr3_nt: TGTGCCAGCAGTTTATGGGGCAGGAACACTGAAGCTTTCTTT

j_call: TRBJ1-6
clone_size: NA
v_call: TRBV4-3
d_call: TRBD1
cdr3_aa: CASSQSPGQGLFHSPLHF
cdr3_nt: TGCGCCAGCAGCCAGAGCCCGGGACAGGGTCTTTTTCATTCACCCCTCCACTTT

j_call: TRBJ2-1
clone_size: NA
v_call: TRBV24-1
d_call: TRBD1
cdr3_aa: CATSDPGQGSYNEQFF
cdr3_nt: TGTGCCACCAGTGATCCGGGACAGGGGTCCTACAATGAGCAGTTCTTC

j_call: TRBJ2-2
clone_size: once
v_call: TRBV5-1
d_call: TRBD1
cdr3_aa: CASSLTGGVSGGELFF
cdr3_nt: TGCGCCAGCAGCCTGACAGGGGGCGTGAGCGGCGGGGAGCTGTTTTTT

j_call: TRBJ2-1
clone_size: NA
v_call: TRBV24-1
d_call: TRBD1
cdr3_aa: CATSAAKTGGPYNEQFF
cdr3_nt: TGTGCCACCAGTGCCGCCAAGACAGGGGGGCCTTACAATGAGCAGTTCTTC

j_call: TRBJ2-5
clone_size: NA
v_call: TRBV6-5
d_call: NA
cdr3_aa: CASSYSGVGQETQYF
cdr3_nt: TGTGCCAGCAGTTACTCCGGGGTGGGCCAAGAGACCCAGTACTTC

j_call: TRBJ1-6
clone_size: once
v_call: TRBV4-2
d_call: NA
cdr3_aa: CASSQDGDSYNSPLHF
cdr3_nt: TGTGCCAGCAGCCAAGACGGGGACTCCTATAATTCACCCCTCCACTTT

j_call: TRBJ2-3
clone_size: NA
v_call: TRBV5-1
d_call: NA
cdr3_aa: CASSLKADTLGDTQYF
cdr3_nt: TGCGCCAGCAGCTTAAAGGCGGACACCCTAGGGGATACGCAGTATTTT